This TCR beta chain comes out of a study of identical twins. The trim removed 5 bases at V and 1 base at J, leaving 10 bases unmatched. The CDR3 is 18 amino acids. Germline V gene data show CDR1 as MNHEY and CDR2 as SVGEGT. TCRdb passed the 5' RACE reads through MiXCR, listing each CDR3 protein once. The data show 350,000 to 600,000 distinct CDR3 sequences, 12% to 15% seen once. The same data also contributed to another study, on yellow fever vaccine responses in identical twins.

This sequence was found in a woman under 30 in good health. The sequencing sample was made of CD4+ T cells sorted from blood. The chain uses TRBV6-2 or TRBV6-3 and TRBJ2-2, with 10 bases lining up with TRBD2. In DNA, the CDR3 is TGTGCCAGCAGTACTCTTCTAGCGGGAGTGAGGAACACCGGGGAGCTGTTTTTT. Amino acid sequence: CASSTLLAGVRNTGELFF.